Below, 12 T cell receptor beta chains from the same sample are listed, as sequenced in a study of blood T cell repertoires in COVID-19. Using immunoSEQ multiplex PCR, the repertoire was profiled, and TCRdb retains in-frame clones only, with some absent. The data contain more than 300,000 clones, around 91% of them seen just once; the ten biggest clones take up roughly 3.3%. Sequenced: peripheral blood. The receptors stem from a woman in her late teens or twenties who had recovered from COVID-19.

This chain joins TRBV10-3 and TRBJ1-1; D remains ambiguous. The CDR3 has 11 residues. V shed 6 bases and J shed 8 bases, with 10 bases lying between them. The germline CDR1 and CDR2 sequences are ENHRY and SYGVKD. The CDR3 DNA follows: TGTGCCATCAGGTCGGCGGGAGAAGCTTTCTTT. It is translated as CAIRSAGEAFF.

This CDR3 reads CASSHRLAGGSYNEQFF. CDR3 nucleotides: TGCGCCAGCAGCCACCGACTAGCGGGAGGTTCCTACAATGAGCAGTTCTTC. This chain connects TRBV4-3 to TRBJ2-1; 13 bases line up with TRBD2. The CDR3 runs to 17 residues. After removal of 3 bases from V and 1 base from J, the junction contained 3 bases not matched to a gene. In germline, CDR1 is LGHNA, CDR2 YSLEER.

This clone occurred a few times. The chain has TRBV5-4 and TRBJ1-1; possibly TRBD1 for D (6 bases). The CDR3 totals 13 residues. V lost 0 bases and J lost 8, with 11 bases in between. Per germline, CDR1 SGHNT and CDR2 YYREEE (reference sequence). The DNA for the CDR3 is TGTGCCAGCAGCTTGGTGGGGGCCGAGGAAGCTTTCTTT. This gives the protein CASSLVGAEEAFF.

The rearrangement links TRBV6-5 to TRBJ2-1; TRBD1 matches at 8 bases. This CDR3 is 13 amino acids long. With 7 bases clipped from V and 5 bases from J, the junction kept 4 bases outside the gene matches. Germline CDR1 reads MNHEY; CDR2 reads SVGAGI. CDR3 sequence: CASKKGQDNEQFF. The DNA for the CDR3 is TGTGCCAGCAAAAAGGGACAGGACAATGAGCAGTTCTTC.

The CDR3 DNA follows: TGTGCCAGTAGTACGGGTGGCCTCCGTTCAGATACGCAGTATTTT. This encodes CASSTGGLRSDTQYF. The chain links TRBV19 to TRBJ2-3; the D is unclear. Trimming took 4 bases from V and 4 from J, leaving 15 bases between them. The germline gives CDR1 LNHDA, CDR2 SQIVND (reference sequence). The CDR3 runs 15 residues.

There are a few counts of this clone. V usage is TRBV5-4 and J usage is TRBJ2-1, with D perhaps TRBD2 (6 bases). The germline V and J ends were trimmed by 4 bases and 0 bases, with 14 bases remaining between them. The germline V gene has CDR1 SGHNT and CDR2 YYREEE (reference sequence). This CDR3 has 16 amino acids. CDR3 in amino acids: CASSKAGWSSYNEQFF. The CDR3 region has the DNA TGTGCCAGCAGCAAGGCGGGGTGGAGCTCCTACAATGAGCAGTTCTTC.

This chain uses TRBV6-6 with TRBJ2-3, with 12 bases that match TRBD2. Per the germline V gene, CDR1 is MNHNY and CDR2 is SVGAGI (reference sequence). Losses at the gene ends were 5 bases for V and 0 bases for J; bases not matched to a gene: 9. The CDR3 extends over 18 amino acids. CDR3 nucleotide sequence: TGTGCCAGCAGTCTCCGACTAGCGGGAGCCCCTAGCACAGATACGCAGTATTTT. It is translated as CASSLRLAGAPSTDTQYF.

The CDR3 DNA sequence: TGTGCCAGCAGTTTCGGGACAGGGGGGTTTGCGCAGTATTTT. Translated, it gives CASSFGTGGFAQYF. The J gene is TRBJ2-3, the V gene TRBV27; TRBD1 aligns across 11 bases. The CDR3 spans 14 residues. The V gene end was trimmed by 3 bases and the J gene end by 10 bases; junction bases not matched to a gene: 6. Germline lookup yields CDR1 MNHEY and CDR2 SMNVEV (reference sequence).

The gene calls are TRBV19 and TRBJ2-2; no definite D call. Germline-derived CDR1 and CDR2 are LNHDA and SQIVND (reference sequence). The V gene lost 0 bases and the J gene lost 7 bases, with 9 bases spanning the gap. This CDR3 region has 14 residues. In nucleotides, the CDR3 is TGTGCCAGTAGTATAGATGTGAGGATCGGGGAGCTGTTTTTT. This gives the protein CASSIDVRIGELFF.

The chain couples TRBV6-4 to TRBJ2-1; D may be TRBD2 (6 bases). V lost 0 bases, J lost 9 bases, and 15 bases lay in between. This CDR3 region has 15 residues. Germline V gene lookup returns CDR1 MRHNA and CDR2 SNTAGT. In DNA form, the CDR3 reads TGTGCCAGCAGTGACTCCGGGGGAGAGTTAGCTGAGCAGTTCTTC. It specifies CASSDSGGELAEQFF.

CDR3 in amino acids: CATSEPTGYEQYV. In DNA, the CDR3 is TGTGCCACCAGTGAGCCGACAGGGTACGAGCAGTACGTC. The chain carries TRBV24-1 and TRBJ2-7; TRBD1 aligns across 7 bases. With V trimmed by 4 bases and J by 4 bases, 3 bases remained unmatched. CDR3 length: 13 residues. Per the germline V gene, CDR1 is KGHDR and CDR2 is SFDVKD.

With respect to this clone: The same CDR3 also results from other DNA sequences found in this sample. The chain has TRBV19 and TRBJ1-1; 8 nucleotides align to TRBD1. The trim removed 5 bases at V and 7 bases at J, leaving 6 bases unmatched. Germline CDR1 reads LNHDA; CDR2 reads SQIVND (reference sequence). This CDR3 comprises 13 residues. The CDR3 loop is CASSPDRVSEAFF. Written as DNA, the CDR3 is TGTGCCAGTAGTCCGGACAGGGTCAGTGAAGCTTTCTTT.